What follows is one T cell receptor (beta chain) and its context. Germline V gives CDR1 MDHEN, CDR2 SYDVKM. Trimming removed 3 bases from V and 9 bases from J, with 8 bases in between. The CDR3 contains 11 residues. This sample stems from a study of blood T cell repertoires in COVID-19. Profiling relied on immunoSEQ multiplex PCR, and the TCRdb table lists in-frame clones only, not all of them. The sample gives around 130,000 clones, 88% of which show up once; roughly 10% is in the top ten. Sample: peripheral blood. The V gene is TRBV28, the J gene TRBJ1-2; D is unclear. The receptor was isolated from a man aged 55 to 69 with active or convalescent COVID-19. Here the CDR3 DNA reads TGTGCCAGCAGTTTCTCTGTTAGCTACACCTTC. Amino acid sequence: CASSFSVSYTF.